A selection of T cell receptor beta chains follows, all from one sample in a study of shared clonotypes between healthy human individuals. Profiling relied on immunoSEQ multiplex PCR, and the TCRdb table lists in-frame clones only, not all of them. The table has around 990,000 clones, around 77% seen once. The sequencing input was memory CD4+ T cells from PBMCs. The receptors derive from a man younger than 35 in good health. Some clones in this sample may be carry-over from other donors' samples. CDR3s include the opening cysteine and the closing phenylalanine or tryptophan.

CDR3aa: CASSIMAGGGANVLTF; j_gene: TRBJ2-6; len: 16; v_gene: TRBV19
CDR3aa: CASSPLTAGGPVGELFF; j_gene: TRBJ2-2; len: 17; v_gene: TRBV11-2
CDR3aa: CASSVASYGYTF; j_gene: TRBJ1-2; len: 12; v_gene: TRBV9
CDR3aa: CALRTSGSETQYF; j_gene: TRBJ2-5; len: 13; v_gene: TRBV30
CDR3aa: CASSEVRDSNEQFF; j_gene: TRBJ2-1; len: 14; v_gene: TRBV2
CDR3aa: CASSPGGDYGYTF; j_gene: TRBJ1-2; len: 13; v_gene: TRBV18
CDR3aa: CASSRWTGVNEKLFF; j_gene: TRBJ1-4; len: 15; v_gene: TRBV7-8
CDR3aa: CASSPDRNSYEQYF; j_gene: TRBJ2-7; len: 14; v_gene: TRBV18
CDR3aa: CAWSGGYLRETQYF; j_gene: TRBJ2-5; len: 14; v_gene: TRBV30
CDR3aa: CASSQDRRQAPNTEAFF; j_gene: TRBJ1-1; len: 17; v_gene: TRBV4-1
CDR3aa: CASSLRRNEQFF; j_gene: TRBJ2-1; len: 12; v_gene: TRBV7-3
CDR3aa: CASSLEGTSGAYNEQFF; j_gene: TRBJ2-1; len: 17; v_gene: TRBV11-3
CDR3aa: CASSDLGTPMETQYF; j_gene: TRBJ2-5; len: 15; v_gene: TRBV2
CDR3aa: CASSDREETQYF; j_gene: TRBJ2-5; len: 12; v_gene: TRBV2
CDR3aa: CASRPTGVSNQPQHF; j_gene: TRBJ1-5; len: 15; v_gene: TRBV6-5
CDR3aa: CASRYQTGNSGANVLTF; j_gene: TRBJ2-6; len: 17; v_gene: TRBV28
CDR3aa: CASSLTGVSDTQYF; j_gene: TRBJ2-3; len: 14; v_gene: TRBV7-2
CDR3aa: CASTPWGGGNTEAFF; j_gene: TRBJ1-1; len: 15; v_gene: TRBV27
CDR3aa: CASSPQRSYEQYF; j_gene: TRBJ2-7; len: 13; v_gene: TRBV18
CDR3aa: CASSARGYNEQFF; j_gene: TRBJ2-1; len: 13; v_gene: TRBV11-3
CDR3aa: CASSSTVVAFF; j_gene: TRBJ2-1; len: 11; v_gene: TRBV6-6
CDR3aa: CASSFGTSVTDTQYF; j_gene: TRBJ2-3; len: 15; v_gene: TRBV7-3
CDR3aa: CASSVGDTQYF; j_gene: TRBJ2-3; len: 11; v_gene: TRBV6-5
CDR3aa: CASRGLGGTQETQYF; j_gene: TRBJ2-5; len: 15; v_gene: TRBV19
CDR3aa: CASLLPGTRSTDTQYF; j_gene: TRBJ2-3; len: 16; v_gene: TRBV2
CDR3aa: CASSRYLGVPYEQYF; j_gene: TRBJ2-7; len: 15; v_gene: TRBV14
CDR3aa: CSVVREDGYTF; j_gene: TRBJ1-2; len: 11; v_gene: TRBV29-1
CDR3aa: CASSLVDSPGTEAFF; j_gene: TRBJ1-1; len: 15; v_gene: TRBV5-1
CDR3aa: CSVEGLSGKDNEQFF; j_gene: TRBJ2-1; len: 15; v_gene: TRBV29-1
CDR3aa: CASSRRPGGENIQYF; j_gene: TRBJ2-4; len: 15; v_gene: TRBV11-3
CDR3aa: CASRTSGSSDTQYF; j_gene: TRBJ2-3; len: 14; v_gene: TRBV6-5
CDR3aa: CASSGDSQGYGYTF; j_gene: TRBJ1-2; len: 14; v_gene: TRBV9
CDR3aa: CASRVDRDNYGYTF; j_gene: TRBJ1-2; len: 14; v_gene: TRBV6-5
CDR3aa: CASSLSRAGGSHEQYF; j_gene: TRBJ2-7; len: 16; v_gene: TRBV5-1
CDR3aa: CASSETDREAGANVLTF; j_gene: TRBJ2-6; len: 17; v_gene: TRBV2
CDR3aa: CASSPGTGEAEQYF; j_gene: TRBJ2-7; len: 14; v_gene: TRBV7-2
CDR3aa: CASSPRAQGYEQYF; j_gene: TRBJ2-7; len: 14; v_gene: TRBV5-4
CDR3aa: CASSPLLSGANVLTF; j_gene: TRBJ2-6; len: 15; v_gene: TRBV18
CDR3aa: CASSEATGSRRPQHF; j_gene: TRBJ1-5; len: 15; v_gene: TRBV6-1
CDR3aa: CASRLIQGINTEAFF; j_gene: TRBJ1-1; len: 15; v_gene: TRBV28
CDR3aa: CASGGTGGQPQHF; j_gene: TRBJ1-5; len: 13; v_gene: TRBV6-1
CDR3aa: CASSPAQGAQPQHF; j_gene: TRBJ1-5; len: 14; v_gene: TRBV28
CDR3aa: CASSLRGTSGTRNTGELFF; j_gene: TRBJ2-2; len: 19; v_gene: TRBV18
CDR3aa: CASRRLAGGQRREQYF; j_gene: TRBJ2-7; len: 16; v_gene: TRBV28
CDR3aa: CSVPGRGYTEAFF; j_gene: TRBJ1-1; len: 13; v_gene: TRBV29-1
CDR3aa: CASSRTSGNIDSQETQYF; j_gene: TRBJ2-5; len: 18; v_gene: TRBV5-1
CDR3aa: CASSEGWTQYF; j_gene: TRBJ2-5; len: 11; v_gene: TRBV25-1
CDR3aa: CASSSQGQGNEKLFF; j_gene: TRBJ1-4; len: 15; v_gene: TRBV7-9
CDR3aa: CASSSGQGNYGYTF; j_gene: TRBJ1-2; len: 14; v_gene: TRBV6-5
CDR3aa: CASSLGGAIRNTDTQYF; j_gene: TRBJ2-3; len: 17; v_gene: TRBV5-1
CDR3aa: CASSHPDTFSGWNTIYF; j_gene: TRBJ1-3; len: 17; v_gene: TRBV23-1
CDR3aa: CASSYWDRDSPYGYTF; j_gene: TRBJ1-2; len: 16; v_gene: TRBV5-1
CDR3aa: CASSWAVDGPSEAFF; j_gene: TRBJ1-1; len: 15; v_gene: TRBV5-1
CDR3aa: CATKGQGADTQYF; j_gene: TRBJ2-3; len: 13; v_gene: TRBV6-5
CDR3aa: CASTLGQGPHEQYF; j_gene: TRBJ2-7; len: 14; v_gene: TRBV6-5
CDR3aa: CSVEGFQEAVRDTETQYF; j_gene: TRBJ2-5; len: 18; v_gene: TRBV29-1
CDR3aa: CASSSSGLAGGPTDHQETQYF; j_gene: TRBJ2-5; len: 21; v_gene: TRBV7-3